The rows below give T cell receptor beta chains drawn from one sample of a study of T cell responses to AZD1222 COVID-19 vaccine. The assay was immunoSEQ multiplex PCR, and TCRdb's table has in-frame clones only and misses some. The table lists about 110,000 clones, about nine tenths of them singletons. Specimen: peripheral blood, collected on day 0 of AZD1222 vaccination. The receptors originated from an adult in good health. Both conserved end residues are part of each CDR3. The order of the fields is CDR3 DNA, CDR3 protein, V gene, D gene, clone size, J gene. D genes are given only for firm matches. Size values are once, few and many counts, or a class for expanded clones, and some rows have none.

TGTGCCAGCAGCTTGGCCGGAGACAGTTTTGGAAACACCATATATTTT,CASSLAGDSFGNTIYF,TRBV5-8,-,-,TRBJ1-3
TGTGCCAGCAGTAAAACCGGGACTAAACAAGAGACCCAGTACTTC,CASSKTGTKQETQYF,TRBV27,TRBD2,-,TRBJ2-5
TGTGCCAGCAGCTTAGGAGGGGTCGGGGAGCTGTTTTTT,CASSLGGVGELFF,TRBV7-8,-,-,TRBJ2-2
TGTGCCAGCAGTTACGAGGATTACTACGAGCAGTACTTC,CASSYEDYYEQYF,TRBV6-2/TRBV6-3,-,-,TRBJ2-7
TGTGCCAGCAGCTTGGGCAGAGCGGGGGGGAACCAAGAGACCCAGTACTTC,CASSLGRAGGNQETQYF,TRBV7-9,TRBD2,-,TRBJ2-5
TGTGCCAGCAGCCACGCACAGGGGGCAACTAATGAAAAACTGTTTTTT,CASSHAQGATNEKLFF,TRBV21-1,-,few,TRBJ1-4
TGCGCCAGCAGCTTGGTCGGCAGGGGGCTCAACACTGAAGCTTTCTTT,CASSLVGRGLNTEAFF,TRBV5-1,TRBD1,-,TRBJ1-1
TGTGCCAGCAGGTTTTTCTACAATGAGCAGTTCTTC,CASRFFYNEQFF,TRBV11-2,-,-,TRBJ2-1
TGTGCCAGCAGTCGAGGGACCAGCAATCAGCCCCAGCATTTT,CASSRGTSNQPQHF,TRBV6-5,-,-,TRBJ1-5
TGCAGCGTTCGAGCGGGGAACACAGATACGCAGTATTTT,CSVRAGNTDTQYF,TRBV29-1,TRBD2,-,TRBJ2-3
TGTGCCTACGGAGGGGGCGACAATCAGCCCCAGCATTTT,CAYGGGDNQPQHF,TRBV30,TRBD1,once,TRBJ1-5
TGCGCCAGCAGCCTTTCCGGGCAAGGGTACACTGAAGCTTTCTTT,CASSLSGQGYTEAFF,TRBV5-1,-,-,TRBJ1-1
TGTGCCACCAGTGATTCCGGGACATTAAATGAGCAGTTCTTC,CATSDSGTLNEQFF,TRBV24-1,-,-,TRBJ2-1
TGTGCCAGCAGTTTCGGGTCTACAGGGGGCACTGAAGCTTTCTTT,CASSFGSTGGTEAFF,TRBV28,TRBD1,-,TRBJ1-1
TGTGCCTGGAGTGGGGACACCTTGAACACTGAAGCTTTCTTT,CAWSGDTLNTEAFF,TRBV30,-,-,TRBJ1-1
TGCGCCAGCAGCCCACAGGGTCGGGAAAAACTGTTTTTT,CASSPQGREKLFF,TRBV5-1,-,-,TRBJ1-4
TGTGCCAGCACTCCCAGCCGGAGAGCGACACTTTCCTACGAGCAGTACTTC,CASTPSRRATLSYEQYF,TRBV2,-,-,TRBJ2-7
TGTGCCATCAGTGAGTCGGGGGTGGAGTACTTC,CAISESGVEYF,TRBV10-3,-,-,TRBJ2-7
TGCGCCAGCAGTCACCCCATTGACGGAGGTTCGGGAAAACTGTTTTTT,CASSHPIDGGSGKLFF,TRBV23-1,-,-,TRBJ1-4
TGTGCCAGCAGGCCCACCATGACAGAGCTCTCCTACGAGCAGTACTTC,CASRPTMTELSYEQYF,TRBV5-8,-,-,TRBJ2-7
TGTGCCAGCAGTGACCAGGGTAGATCCTACGAGCAGTACTTC,CASSDQGRSYEQYF,TRBV6-1,-,-,TRBJ2-7
TGTGCCAGCAGTTTCAGGGTACGCGAGCAGTACTTC,CASSFRVREQYF,TRBV28,-,-,TRBJ2-7
TGCGCCAGCAGCCAAGATTTCACTGGAAACACCATATATTTT,CASSQDFTGNTIYF,TRBV4-1,-,-,TRBJ1-3
TGTGCCAGCATTTACAGGGTGCAACGGAACACTGAAGCTTTCTTT,CASIYRVQRNTEAFF,TRBV6-5,-,-,TRBJ1-1
TGTGCCAGCAGTTGGGGCGGGGCCTCCTACGAGCAGTACTTC,CASSWGGASYEQYF,TRBV28,-,-,TRBJ2-7
TGTGCCAGCAGTTTCCCAGAGGATAATGGCTACACCTTC,CASSFPEDNGYTF,TRBV28,-,-,TRBJ1-2
TGTGCCAGCAGCGTAGATACGGGAAACTCCTACGAGCAGTACTTC,CASSVDTGNSYEQYF,TRBV9,-,once,TRBJ2-7
TGTGCCAGCACCTCTAGCGTGGGCACCGGGGAGCTGTTTTTT,CASTSSVGTGELFF,TRBV3-1/TRBV3-2,-,-,TRBJ2-2
TGTGCCAGCTCCGGCCTGGCCGGGGAGCTGTTTTTT,CASSGLAGELFF,TRBV18,-,-,TRBJ2-2
TGTGCCAGCAGTTACTCAACAGGGGACGAGCAGTTCTTC,CASSYSTGDEQFF,TRBV6-5,TRBD1,-,TRBJ2-1
TGTGCCAGCAGTTACTCGCGCCCCCCGTCCGGTGGCTACACCTTC,CASSYSRPPSGGYTF,TRBV6-5,-,-,TRBJ1-2
TGTGCCAGCAGCCCTATTAGGAGAAGTATGAACACTGAAGCTTTCTTT,CASSPIRRSMNTEAFF,TRBV7-9,-,-,TRBJ1-1
TGTGCCTGGAGTCAGGAGACTAATGAAGCTTTCTTT,CAWSQETNEAFF,TRBV30,-,-,TRBJ1-1
TGCGCCAGCAGGGACCCCGCAAACACTGAAGCTTTCTTT,CASRDPANTEAFF,TRBV10-2,-,-,TRBJ1-1
TGTGCCTGTGGGACAGGGGTTCGGTATGGCTACACCTTC,CACGTGVRYGYTF,TRBV30,TRBD1,-,TRBJ1-2
TGCGCCAGCAGTCAATCCCCGACGGGACGGGGAGTTATCGCCCTCCACTTT,CASSQSPTGRGVIALHF,TRBV23-1,-,-,TRBJ1-6
TGTGCCAGCAGTCTCCGGGGTCAGCCCCAGCATTTT,CASSLRGQPQHF,TRBV27,-,-,TRBJ1-5
TGTGCCAGCAGCCCCGATGACAGGGGGCTATGGGGCTACACCTTC,CASSPDDRGLWGYTF,TRBV3-1/TRBV3-2,TRBD1,-,TRBJ1-2
TGCGCCAGCAGCTTCGCAGAACTAACTAACTATGGCTACACCTTC,CASSFAELTNYGYTF,TRBV5-1,-,-,TRBJ1-2
TGTGCCAGCAGTTTTGGCCAAACGAATTCACCCCTCCACTTT,CASSFGQTNSPLHF,TRBV27,-,-,TRBJ1-6
TGCGCCAGCAGCCAAGATTCACCAGAGAACACTGAAGCTTTCTTT,CASSQDSPENTEAFF,TRBV4-1,-,-,TRBJ1-1
TGTGCCAGCAGCCTTCGTTGGGACAGAATAAACACTGAAGCTTTCTTT,CASSLRWDRINTEAFF,TRBV7-3,TRBD1,-,TRBJ1-1
TGCGCCAGCACTGACTACAATGAGCAGTTCTTC,CASTDYNEQFF,TRBV5-1,-,-,TRBJ2-1
TGTGCCAGCATGGCAGGGGGGCTGAGTCAGCCCCAGCATTTT,CASMAGGLSQPQHF,TRBV28,TRBD1,-,TRBJ1-5
TGTGCCAGCAGGTCTCAGGGGGGCCCCTACGAGCAGTACTTC,CASRSQGGPYEQYF,TRBV2,-,once,TRBJ2-7
TGTGCCAGCAGTCTAGGGATCCAGGGGAGCTATGGCTACACCTTC,CASSLGIQGSYGYTF,TRBV6-5,-,-,TRBJ1-2
TGCGCCAGCAGCCACGTAGGACAGGCGGAGTTGTCTTATGGCTACACCTTC,CASSHVGQAELSYGYTF,TRBV4-1,TRBD1,once,TRBJ1-2
TGTGCCAGCGGCTATGATGAGCAGTTCTTC,CASGYDEQFF,TRBV28,-,-,TRBJ2-1
TGTGCCAGCAATCCGGGCCTTAACTATGGCTACACCTTC,CASNPGLNYGYTF,TRBV12-3/TRBV12-4,-,-,TRBJ1-2
TGTGCCAGCAGTGGTGGGGCCAACGTCCTGACTTTC,CASSGGANVLTF,TRBV2,-,-,TRBJ2-6
TGTGCCAGCAGTTACTTCGGAAATGAGCAGTTCTTC,CASSYFGNEQFF,TRBV6-2/TRBV6-3,-,-,TRBJ2-1